This TCR beta chain emerged from a study of ipilimumab plus nivolumab after autologous stem cell transplantation. Checkpoint therapy with ipilimumab 1 mg/kg began 14 to 28 days after transplant. In germline, CDR1 is SGDLS, CDR2 YYNGEE. V was trimmed by 4 bases and J by 2 bases, leaving 20 bases between them. This CDR3 has 17 amino acids. Using immunoSEQ multiplex PCR, the repertoire was profiled, and TCRdb retains in-frame clones only, with some absent. The table records around 20,000 clones, 75% to 85% of them present only once. The J gene is TRBJ2-3, the V gene TRBV9, with D perhaps TRBD1 (6 bases). The clonotype comes from a male donor with diffuse large B-cell lymphoma. Sequences were derived from PBMCs, sampled in a trial of ipilimumab plus nivolumab as post-transplant consolidation. The chain's CDR3 is CASSIRQAPTHTDTQYF. DNA of the CDR3: TGTGCCAGCAGCATCAGACAGGCCCCCACACACACAGATACGCAGTATTTT. Full variable domain (remainder filled in from reference TRBV9 and TRBJ2-3): DSGVTQTPKHLITATGQRVTLRCSPRSGDLSVYWYQQSLDQGLQFLIQYYNGEERAKGNILERFSAQQFPDLHSELNLSSLELGDSALYFCASSIRQAPTHTDTQYFGPGTRLTVL.